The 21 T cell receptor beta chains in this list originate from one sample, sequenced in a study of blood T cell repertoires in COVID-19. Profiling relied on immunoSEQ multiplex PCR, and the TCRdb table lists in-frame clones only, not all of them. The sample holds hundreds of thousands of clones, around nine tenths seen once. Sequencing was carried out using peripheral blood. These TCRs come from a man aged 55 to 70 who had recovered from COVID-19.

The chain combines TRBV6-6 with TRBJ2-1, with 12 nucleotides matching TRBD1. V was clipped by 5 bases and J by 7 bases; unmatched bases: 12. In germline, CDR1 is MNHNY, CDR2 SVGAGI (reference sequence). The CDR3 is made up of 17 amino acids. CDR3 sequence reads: CASSLRGTGGDRNEQFF. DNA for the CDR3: TGTGCCAGCAGTCTCCGGGGGACAGGGGGCGATCGGAATGAGCAGTTCTTC.

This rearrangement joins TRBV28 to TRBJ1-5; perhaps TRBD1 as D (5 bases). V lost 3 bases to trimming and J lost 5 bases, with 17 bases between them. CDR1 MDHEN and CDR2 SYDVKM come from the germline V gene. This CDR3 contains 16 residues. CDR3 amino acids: CASSFPSGRADQPQHF. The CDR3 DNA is TGTGCCAGCAGTTTCCCCTCCGGCAGGGCGGATCAGCCCCAGCATTTT.

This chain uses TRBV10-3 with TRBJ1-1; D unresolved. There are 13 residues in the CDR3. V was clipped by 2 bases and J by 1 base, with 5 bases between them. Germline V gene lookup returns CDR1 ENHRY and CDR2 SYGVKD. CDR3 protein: CAISEQENTEAFF. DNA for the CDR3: TGTGCCATCAGTGAGCAGGAGAACACTGAAGCTTTCTTT.

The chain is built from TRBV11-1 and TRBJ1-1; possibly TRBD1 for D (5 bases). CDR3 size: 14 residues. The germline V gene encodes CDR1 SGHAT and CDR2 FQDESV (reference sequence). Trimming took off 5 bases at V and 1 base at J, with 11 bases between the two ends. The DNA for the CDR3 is TGTGCCAGCAGCCGCAGGGAAGGGAACACTGAAGCTTTCTTT. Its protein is CASSRREGNTEAFF.

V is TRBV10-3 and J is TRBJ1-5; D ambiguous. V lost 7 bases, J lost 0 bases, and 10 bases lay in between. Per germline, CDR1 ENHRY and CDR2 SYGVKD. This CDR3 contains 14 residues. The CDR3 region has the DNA TGTGCCATCATACCCCAGATTAGCAATCAGCCCCAGCATTTT. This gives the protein CAIIPQISNQPQHF.

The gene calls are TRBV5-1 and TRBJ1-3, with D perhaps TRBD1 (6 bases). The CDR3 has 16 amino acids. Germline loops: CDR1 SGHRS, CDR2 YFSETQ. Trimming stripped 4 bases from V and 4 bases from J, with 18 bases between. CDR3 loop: CASSVSSGTLGNTIYF. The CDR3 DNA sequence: TGCGCCAGCAGCGTGTCTTCCGGGACACTGGGAAACACCATATATTTT.

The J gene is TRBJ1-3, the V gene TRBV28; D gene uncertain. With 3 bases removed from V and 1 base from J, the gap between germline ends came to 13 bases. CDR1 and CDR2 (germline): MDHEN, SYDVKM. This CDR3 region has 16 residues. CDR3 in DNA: TGTGCCAGCAGTTTTCCGCTTCGTACTTCTGGAAACACCATATATTTT. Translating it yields CASSFPLRTSGNTIYF. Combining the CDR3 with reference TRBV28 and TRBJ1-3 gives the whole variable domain DVKVTQSSRYLVKRTGEKVFLECVQDMDHENMFWYRQDPGLGLRLIYFSYDVKMKEKGDIPEGYSVSREKKERFSLILESASTNQTSMYLCASSFPLRTSGNTIYFGEGSWLTVV.

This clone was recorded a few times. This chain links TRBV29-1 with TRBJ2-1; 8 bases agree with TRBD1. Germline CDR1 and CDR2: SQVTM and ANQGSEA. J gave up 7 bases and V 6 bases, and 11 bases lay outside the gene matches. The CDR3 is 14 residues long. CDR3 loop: CSVGSTGVRNEQFF. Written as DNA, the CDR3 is TGCAGCGTCGGATCGACAGGGGTTAGGAATGAGCAGTTCTTC.

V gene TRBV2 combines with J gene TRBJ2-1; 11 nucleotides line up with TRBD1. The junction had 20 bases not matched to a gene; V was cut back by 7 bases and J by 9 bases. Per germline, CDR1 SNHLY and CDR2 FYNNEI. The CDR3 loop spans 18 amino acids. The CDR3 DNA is TGTGCCAGCATGAGGACCGGGACAGGGGGTACCGGTGGTGGTGAGCAGTTCTTC. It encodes CASMRTGTGGTGGGEQFF.

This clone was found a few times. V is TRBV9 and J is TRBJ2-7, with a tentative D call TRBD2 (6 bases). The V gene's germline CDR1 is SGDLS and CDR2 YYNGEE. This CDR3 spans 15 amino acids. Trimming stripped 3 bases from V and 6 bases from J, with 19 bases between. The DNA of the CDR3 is TGTGCCAGCAGCGGGTCCGGATCCGGGGGTCTCGAGCAGTACTTC. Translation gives CASSGSGSGGLEQYF.

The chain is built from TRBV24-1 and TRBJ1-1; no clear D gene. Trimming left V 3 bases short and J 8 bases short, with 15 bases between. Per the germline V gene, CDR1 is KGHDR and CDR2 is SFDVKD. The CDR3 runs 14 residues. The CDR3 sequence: CATSDPSRTGEAFF. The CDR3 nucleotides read TGTGCCACCAGTGATCCCAGTAGGACGGGAGAAGCTTTCTTT.

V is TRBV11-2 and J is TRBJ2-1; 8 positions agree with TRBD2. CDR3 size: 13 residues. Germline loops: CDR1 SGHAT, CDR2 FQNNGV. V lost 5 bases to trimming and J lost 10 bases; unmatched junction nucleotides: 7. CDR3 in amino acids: CASSPPAGGEQFF. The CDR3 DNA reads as TGTGCCAGCAGCCCCCCCGCGGGAGGCGAGCAGTTCTTC.

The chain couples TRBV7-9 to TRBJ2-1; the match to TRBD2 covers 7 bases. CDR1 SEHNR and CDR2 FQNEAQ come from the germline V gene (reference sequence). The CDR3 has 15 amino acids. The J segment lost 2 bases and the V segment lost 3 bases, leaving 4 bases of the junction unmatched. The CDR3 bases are TGTGCCAGCAGCTTTCTTGCGGGGGCCTACAATGAGCAGTTCTTC. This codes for CASSFLAGAYNEQFF.

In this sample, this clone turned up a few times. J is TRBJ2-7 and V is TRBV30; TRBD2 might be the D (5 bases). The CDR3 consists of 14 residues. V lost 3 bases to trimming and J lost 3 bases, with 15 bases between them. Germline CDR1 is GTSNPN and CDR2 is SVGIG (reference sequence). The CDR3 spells CAWRAPGSLYEQYF. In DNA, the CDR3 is TGTGCCTGGAGAGCCCCTGGGAGCCTCTACGAGCAGTACTTC.

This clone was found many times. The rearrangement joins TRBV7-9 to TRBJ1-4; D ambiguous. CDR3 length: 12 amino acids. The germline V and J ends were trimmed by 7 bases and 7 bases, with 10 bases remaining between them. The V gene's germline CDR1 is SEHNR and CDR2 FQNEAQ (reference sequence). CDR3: CASTWLGEKLFF. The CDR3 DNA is TGTGCCAGCACGTGGCTTGGTGAAAAACTGTTTTTT.

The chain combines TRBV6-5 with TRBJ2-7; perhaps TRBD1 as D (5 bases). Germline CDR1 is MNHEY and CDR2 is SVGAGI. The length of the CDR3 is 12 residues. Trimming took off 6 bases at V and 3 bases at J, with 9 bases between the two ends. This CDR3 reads CASRSGLYEQYF. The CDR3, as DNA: TGTGCCAGCAGGTCAGGGCTCTACGAGCAGTACTTC.

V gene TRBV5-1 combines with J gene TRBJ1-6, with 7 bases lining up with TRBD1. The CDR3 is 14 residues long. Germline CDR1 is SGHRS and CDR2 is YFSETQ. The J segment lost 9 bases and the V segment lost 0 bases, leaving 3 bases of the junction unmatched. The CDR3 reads CASSLGQGSSPLHF. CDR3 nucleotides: TGCGCCAGCAGCTTGGGACAGGGATCTTCACCCCTCCACTTT.

The CDR3 nucleotides are TGTGCCAGCAGTTCTCGGACAGGTTGGGAGAATCAGCCCCAGCATTTT. Amino acids: CASSSRTGWENQPQHF. V and J are TRBV28 and TRBJ1-5, with 7 bases aligning to TRBD1. This CDR3 has 16 amino acids. The V gene's germline CDR1 is MDHEN and CDR2 SYDVKM. With V trimmed by 4 bases and J by 4 bases, 10 bases remained unmatched.

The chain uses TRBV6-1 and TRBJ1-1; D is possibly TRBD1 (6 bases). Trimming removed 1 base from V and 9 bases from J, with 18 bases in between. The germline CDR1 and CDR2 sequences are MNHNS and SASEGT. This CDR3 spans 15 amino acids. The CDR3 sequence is CASSEEGGGQRQAFF. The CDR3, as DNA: TGTGCCAGCAGTGAAGAAGGGGGGGGCCAGCGACAAGCTTTCTTT.

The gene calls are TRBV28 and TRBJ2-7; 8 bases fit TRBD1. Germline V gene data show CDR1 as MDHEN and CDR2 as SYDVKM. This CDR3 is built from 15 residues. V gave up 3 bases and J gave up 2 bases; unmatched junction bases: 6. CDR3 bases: TGTGCCAGCAGTTTTGGGTCAGGGGGCACCTACGAGCAGTACTTC. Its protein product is CASSFGSGGTYEQYF. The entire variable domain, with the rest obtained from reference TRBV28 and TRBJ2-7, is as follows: DVKVTQSSRYLVKRTGEKVFLECVQDMDHENMFWYRQDPGLGLRLIYFSYDVKMKEKGDIPEGYSVSREKKERFSLILESASTNQTSMYLCASSFGSGGTYEQYFGPGTRLTVT.

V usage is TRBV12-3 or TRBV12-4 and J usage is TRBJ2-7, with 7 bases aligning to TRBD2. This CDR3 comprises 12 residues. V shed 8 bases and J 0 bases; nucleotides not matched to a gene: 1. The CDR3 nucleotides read TGTGCCAGCGGGAGGGCCTCCTACGAGCAGTACTTC. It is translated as CASGRASYEQYF.